This T cell receptor beta chain was sequenced in a study of regulatory T cells in long-lasting Graves disease. The germline V gene encodes CDR1 MGHRA and CDR2 YSYEKL. Trimming took 0 bases from V and 9 from J, leaving 9 bases between them. The CDR3 consists of 13 residues. TCRdb processed the reads anew with MiXCR; each CDR3 protein has one entry. The data hold about 550 distinct CDR3 sequences, with about 66% observed a single time. PBMC RNA was the source of the TCR library. This chain uses TRBV4-1 with TRBJ2-1; D is possibly TRBD2 (6 bases). Sequencing was performed on peripheral blood mononuclear cells (PBMCs), taken with antithyroid drug treatment, in newly diagnosed or persistent Graves disease (not recorded which). This receptor was identified in a female donor with Graves disease. The CDR3, as DNA: TGCGCCAGCAGCCAAGAACTAGCTCGTGAGCAGTTCTTC. It yields the protein CASSQELAREQFF.